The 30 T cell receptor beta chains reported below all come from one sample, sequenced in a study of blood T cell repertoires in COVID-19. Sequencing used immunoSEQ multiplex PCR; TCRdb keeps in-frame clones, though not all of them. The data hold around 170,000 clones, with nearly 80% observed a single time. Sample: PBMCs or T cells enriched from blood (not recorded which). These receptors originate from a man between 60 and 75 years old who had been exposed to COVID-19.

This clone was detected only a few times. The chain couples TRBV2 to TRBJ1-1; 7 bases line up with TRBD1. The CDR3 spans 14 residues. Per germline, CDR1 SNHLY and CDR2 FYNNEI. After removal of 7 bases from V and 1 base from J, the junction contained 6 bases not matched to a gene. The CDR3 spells CASTGDRANTEAFF. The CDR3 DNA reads TGTGCCAGCACCGGGGACAGAGCGAACACTGAAGCTTTCTTT. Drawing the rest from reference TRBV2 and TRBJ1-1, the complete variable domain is EPEVTQTPSHQVTQMGQEVILRCVPISNHLYFYWYRQILGQKVEFLVSFYNNEISEKSEIFDDQFSVERPDGSNFTLKIRSTKLEDSAMYFCASTGDRANTEAFFGQGTRLTVV.

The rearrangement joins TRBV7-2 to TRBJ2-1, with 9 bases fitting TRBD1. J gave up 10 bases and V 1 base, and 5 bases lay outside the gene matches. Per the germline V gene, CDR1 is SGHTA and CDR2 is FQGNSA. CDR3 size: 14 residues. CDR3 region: CASSLGQGEKEQFF. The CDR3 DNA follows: TGTGCCAGCAGCTTAGGACAGGGGGAAAAGGAGCAGTTCTTC.

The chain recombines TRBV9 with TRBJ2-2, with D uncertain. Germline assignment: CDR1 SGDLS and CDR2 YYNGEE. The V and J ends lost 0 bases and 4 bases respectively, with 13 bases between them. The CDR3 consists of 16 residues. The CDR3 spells CASSVATGHFTGELFF. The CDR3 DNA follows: TGTGCCAGCAGCGTAGCTACTGGGCATTTCACCGGGGAGCTGTTTTTT.

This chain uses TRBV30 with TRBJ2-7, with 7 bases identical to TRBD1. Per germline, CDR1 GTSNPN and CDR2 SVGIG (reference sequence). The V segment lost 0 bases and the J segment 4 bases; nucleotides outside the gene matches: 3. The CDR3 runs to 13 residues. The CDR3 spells CAWSVYRGYEQYF. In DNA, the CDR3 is TGTGCCTGGAGTGTATACAGGGGTTACGAGCAGTACTTC.

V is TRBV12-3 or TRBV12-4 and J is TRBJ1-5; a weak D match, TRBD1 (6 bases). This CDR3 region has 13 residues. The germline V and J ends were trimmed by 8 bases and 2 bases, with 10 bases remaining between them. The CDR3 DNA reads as TGTGCCAGCTCTCGACAGGGCAATCAGCCCCAGCATTTT. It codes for CASSRQGNQPQHF.

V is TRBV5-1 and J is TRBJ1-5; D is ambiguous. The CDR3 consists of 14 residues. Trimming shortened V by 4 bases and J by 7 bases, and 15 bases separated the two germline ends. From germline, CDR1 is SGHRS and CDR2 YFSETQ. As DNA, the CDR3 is TGCGCCAGCAGCCCGGGAGGTGCCCACCAGCCCCAGCATTTT. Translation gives CASSPGGAHQPQHF.

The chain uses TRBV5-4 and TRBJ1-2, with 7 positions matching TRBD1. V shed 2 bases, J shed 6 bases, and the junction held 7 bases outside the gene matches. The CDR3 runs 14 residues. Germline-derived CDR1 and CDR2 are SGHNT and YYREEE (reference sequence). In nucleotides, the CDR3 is TGTGCCAGCAGCTTACCCAAGGGGGCAGATGGCTACACCTTC. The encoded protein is CASSLPKGADGYTF.

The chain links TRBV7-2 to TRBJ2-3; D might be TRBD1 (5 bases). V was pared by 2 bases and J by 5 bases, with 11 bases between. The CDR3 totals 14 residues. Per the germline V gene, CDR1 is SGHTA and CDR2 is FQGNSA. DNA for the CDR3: TGTGCCAGCAGCTTAAGGGGTGGTTTAGATACGCAGTATTTT. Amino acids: CASSLRGGLDTQYF. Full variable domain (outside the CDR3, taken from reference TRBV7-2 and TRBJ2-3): GAGVSQSPSNKVTEKGKDVELRCDPISGHTALYWYRQSLGQGLEFLIYFQGNSAPDKSGLPSDRFSAERTGGSVSTLTIQRTQQEDSAVYLCASSLRGGLDTQYFGPGTRLTVL.

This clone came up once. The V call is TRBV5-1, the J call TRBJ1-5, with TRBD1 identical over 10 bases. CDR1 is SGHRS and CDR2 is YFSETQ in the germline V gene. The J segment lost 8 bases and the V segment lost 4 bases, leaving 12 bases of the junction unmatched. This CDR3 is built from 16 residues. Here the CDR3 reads CASSLTGTGDLEPQHF. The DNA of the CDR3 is TGCGCCAGCAGCCTAACCGGGACAGGGGATTTGGAGCCCCAGCATTTT.

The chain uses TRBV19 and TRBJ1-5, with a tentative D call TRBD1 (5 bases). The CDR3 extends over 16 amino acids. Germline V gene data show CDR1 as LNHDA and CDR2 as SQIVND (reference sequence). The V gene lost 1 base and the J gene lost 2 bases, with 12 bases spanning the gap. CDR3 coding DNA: TGTGCCAGTAGTATAGTTAGGGGCCAGGGCAATCAGCCCCAGCATTTT. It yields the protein CASSIVRGQGNQPQHF. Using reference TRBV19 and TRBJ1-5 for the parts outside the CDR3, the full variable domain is DGGITQSPKYLFRKEGQNVTLSCEQNLNHDAMYWYRQDPGQGLRLIYYSQIVNDFQKGDIAEGYSVSREKKESFPLTVTSAQKNPTAFYLCASSIVRGQGNQPQHFGDGTRLSIL.

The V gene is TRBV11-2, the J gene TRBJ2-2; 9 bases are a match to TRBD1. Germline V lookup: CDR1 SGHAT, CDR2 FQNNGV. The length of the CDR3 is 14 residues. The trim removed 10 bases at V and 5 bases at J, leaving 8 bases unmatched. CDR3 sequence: CANGIQGATGELFF. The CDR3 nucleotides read TGTGCCAACGGAATACAGGGGGCGACCGGGGAGCTGTTTTTT.

DNA of the CDR3: TGTGCCAGCAGCAAACTAGGGACAGGGTTACCACCAAGCAATCAGCCCCAGCATTTT. Protein product: CASSKLGTGLPPSNQPQHF. The chain couples TRBV7-2 to TRBJ1-5, with TRBD1 matching over 9 bases. V lost 5 bases to trimming and J lost 1 base; unmatched junction nucleotides: 15. The germline gives CDR1 SGHTA, CDR2 FQGNSA. The CDR3 spans 19 residues.

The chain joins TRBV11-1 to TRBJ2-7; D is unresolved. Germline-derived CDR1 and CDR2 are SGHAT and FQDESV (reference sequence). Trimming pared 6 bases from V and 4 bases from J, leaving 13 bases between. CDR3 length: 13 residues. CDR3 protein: CASSTDILYEQYF. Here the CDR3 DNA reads TGTGCCAGCAGTACTGACATTCTGTACGAGCAGTACTTC.

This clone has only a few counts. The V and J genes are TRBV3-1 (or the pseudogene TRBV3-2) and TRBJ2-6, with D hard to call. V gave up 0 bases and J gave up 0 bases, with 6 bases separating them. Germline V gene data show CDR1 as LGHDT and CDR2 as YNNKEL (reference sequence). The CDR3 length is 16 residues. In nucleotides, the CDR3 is TGTGCCAGCAGCCAAGATTGGGCCTCTGGGGCCAACGTCCTGACTTTC. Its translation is CASSQDWASGANVLTF.

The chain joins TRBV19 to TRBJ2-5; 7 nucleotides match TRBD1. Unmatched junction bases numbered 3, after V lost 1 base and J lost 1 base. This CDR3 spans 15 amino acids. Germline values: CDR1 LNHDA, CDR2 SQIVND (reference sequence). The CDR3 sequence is CASSIGGGSQETQYF. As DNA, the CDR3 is TGTGCCAGTAGTATAGGAGGGGGCTCCCAAGAGACCCAGTACTTC.

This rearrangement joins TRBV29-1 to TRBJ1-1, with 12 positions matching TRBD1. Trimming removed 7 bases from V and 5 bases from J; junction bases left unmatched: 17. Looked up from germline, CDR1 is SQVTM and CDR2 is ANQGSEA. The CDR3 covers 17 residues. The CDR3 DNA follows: TGCAGCGCTACACTGATCCGGGACAGGGGGCTATATACTGAAGCTTTCTTT. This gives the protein CSATLIRDRGLYTEAFF.

CDR3 residues: CASSLRRNQPQHF. CDR3 in DNA: TGTGCCAGCAGTTTACGTCGGAATCAGCCCCAGCATTTT. V and J are TRBV12-3 or TRBV12-4 and TRBJ1-5; D is undetermined. The CDR3 has 13 residues. Trimming shortened V by 2 bases and J by 4 bases, and 6 bases separated the two germline ends.

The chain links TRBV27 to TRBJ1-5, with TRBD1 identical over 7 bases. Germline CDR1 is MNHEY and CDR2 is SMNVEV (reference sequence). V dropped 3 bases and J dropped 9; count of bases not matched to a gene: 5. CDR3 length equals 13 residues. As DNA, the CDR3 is TGTGCCAGCAGTTTCGGATGGACAGGGCCCCAGCATTTT. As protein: CASSFGWTGPQHF.

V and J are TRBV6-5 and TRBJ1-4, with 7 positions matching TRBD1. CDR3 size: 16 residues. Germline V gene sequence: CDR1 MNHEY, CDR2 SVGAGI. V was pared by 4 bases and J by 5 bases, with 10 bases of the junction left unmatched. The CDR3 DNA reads TGTGCCAGCAGTTGGGGCCGGACAGGAAAAAATGAAAAACTGTTTTTT. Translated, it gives CASSWGRTGKNEKLFF.

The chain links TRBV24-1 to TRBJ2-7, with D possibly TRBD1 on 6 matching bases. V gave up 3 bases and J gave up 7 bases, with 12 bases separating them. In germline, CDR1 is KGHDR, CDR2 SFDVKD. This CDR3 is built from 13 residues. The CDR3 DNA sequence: TGTGCCACCAGTGATCCCCGGGACACGGAGCAGTACTTC. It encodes CATSDPRDTEQYF.

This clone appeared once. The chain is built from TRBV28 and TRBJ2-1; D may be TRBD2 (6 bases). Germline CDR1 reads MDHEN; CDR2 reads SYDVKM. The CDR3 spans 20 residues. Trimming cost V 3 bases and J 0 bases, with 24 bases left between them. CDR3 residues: CASSFLLRGAGSISYNEQFF. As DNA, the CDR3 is TGTGCCAGCAGTTTTCTTCTCCGGGGTGCGGGATCCATCTCCTACAATGAGCAGTTCTTC.

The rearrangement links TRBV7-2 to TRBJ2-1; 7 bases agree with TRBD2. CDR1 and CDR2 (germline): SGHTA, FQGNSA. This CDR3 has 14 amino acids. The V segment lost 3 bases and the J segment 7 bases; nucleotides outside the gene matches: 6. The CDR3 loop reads CASSFGGRVNEQFF. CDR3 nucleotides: TGTGCCAGCAGCTTTGGGGGGAGGGTAAATGAGCAGTTCTTC.

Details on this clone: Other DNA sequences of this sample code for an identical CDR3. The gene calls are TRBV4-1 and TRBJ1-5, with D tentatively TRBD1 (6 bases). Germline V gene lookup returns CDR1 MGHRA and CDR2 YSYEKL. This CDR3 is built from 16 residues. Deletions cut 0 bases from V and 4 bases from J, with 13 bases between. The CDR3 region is CASSQDQGQGNQPQHF. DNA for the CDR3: TGCGCCAGCAGCCAAGATCAGGGGCAGGGAAATCAGCCCCAGCATTTT.

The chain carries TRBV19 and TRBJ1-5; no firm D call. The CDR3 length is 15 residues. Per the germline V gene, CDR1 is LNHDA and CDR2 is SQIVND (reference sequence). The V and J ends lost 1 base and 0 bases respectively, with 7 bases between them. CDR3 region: CASSIGENSNQPQHF. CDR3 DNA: TGTGCCAGTAGTATAGGGGAGAATAGCAATCAGCCCCAGCATTTT.

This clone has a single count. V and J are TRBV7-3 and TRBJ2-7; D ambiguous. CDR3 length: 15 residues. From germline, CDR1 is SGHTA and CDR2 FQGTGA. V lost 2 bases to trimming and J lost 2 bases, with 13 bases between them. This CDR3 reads CASSLSAGAPYEQYF. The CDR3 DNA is TGTGCCAGCAGCTTATCTGCAGGCGCTCCCTACGAGCAGTACTTC.

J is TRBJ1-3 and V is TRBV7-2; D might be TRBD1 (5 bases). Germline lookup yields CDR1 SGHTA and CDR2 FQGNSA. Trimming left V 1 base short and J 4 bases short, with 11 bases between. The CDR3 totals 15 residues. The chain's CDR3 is CASSLEFHRGNTIYF. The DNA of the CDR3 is TGTGCCAGCAGCTTAGAGTTTCACAGGGGAAACACCATATATTTT.

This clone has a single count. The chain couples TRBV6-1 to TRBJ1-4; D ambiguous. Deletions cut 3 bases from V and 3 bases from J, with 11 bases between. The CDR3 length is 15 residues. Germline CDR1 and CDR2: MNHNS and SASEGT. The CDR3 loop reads CASSDRPGSNEKLFF. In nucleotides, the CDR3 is TGTGCCAGCAGTGATCGGCCGGGATCTAATGAAAAACTGTTTTTT.

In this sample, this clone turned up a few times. CDR3 coding DNA: TGTGCCTGGACTAGTCTCTACAATGAGCAGTTCTTC. This gives the protein CAWTSLYNEQFF. The rearrangement joins TRBV30 to TRBJ2-1; D is unclear. Deletions cut 4 bases from V and 3 bases from J, with 7 bases between. The CDR3 is made up of 12 amino acids. CDR1 and CDR2 (germline): GTSNPN, SVGIG (reference sequence).

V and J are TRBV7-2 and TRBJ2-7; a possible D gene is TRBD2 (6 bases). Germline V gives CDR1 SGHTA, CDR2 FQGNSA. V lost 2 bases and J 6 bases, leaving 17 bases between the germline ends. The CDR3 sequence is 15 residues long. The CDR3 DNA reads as TGTGCCAGCAGCTTACAGCGCGGGACCCGGGGCGAGCAGTACTTC. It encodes CASSLQRGTRGEQYF.

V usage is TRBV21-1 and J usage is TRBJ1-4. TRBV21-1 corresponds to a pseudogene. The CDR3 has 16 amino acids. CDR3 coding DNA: TGTGCCAGCAGCAGAGGGTCTAATGATTGCGGTGAAAAACTGTTTTTT. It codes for CASSRGSNDCGEKLFF.